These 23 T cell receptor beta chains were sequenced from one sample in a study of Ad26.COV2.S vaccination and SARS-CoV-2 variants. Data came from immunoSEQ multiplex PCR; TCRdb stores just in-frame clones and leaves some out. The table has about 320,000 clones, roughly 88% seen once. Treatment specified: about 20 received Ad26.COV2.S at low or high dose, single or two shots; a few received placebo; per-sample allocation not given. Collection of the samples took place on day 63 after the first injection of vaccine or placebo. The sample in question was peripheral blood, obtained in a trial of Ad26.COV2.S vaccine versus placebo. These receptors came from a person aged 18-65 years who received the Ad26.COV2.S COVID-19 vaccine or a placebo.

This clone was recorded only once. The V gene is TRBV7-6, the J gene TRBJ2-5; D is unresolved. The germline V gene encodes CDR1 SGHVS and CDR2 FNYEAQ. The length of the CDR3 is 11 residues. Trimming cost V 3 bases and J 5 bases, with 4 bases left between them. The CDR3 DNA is TGTGCCAGCAGCTTGAGTGAGACCCAGTACTTC. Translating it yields CASSLSETQYF.

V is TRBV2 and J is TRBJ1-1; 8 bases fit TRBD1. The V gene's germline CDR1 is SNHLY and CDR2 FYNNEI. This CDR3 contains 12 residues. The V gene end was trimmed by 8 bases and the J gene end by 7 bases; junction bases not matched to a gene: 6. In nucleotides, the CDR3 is TGTGCCAGCTCGCGACAGGGGCTTGAAGCTTTCTTT. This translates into CASSRQGLEAFF. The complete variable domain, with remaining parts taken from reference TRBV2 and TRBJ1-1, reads EPEVTQTPSHQVTQMGQEVILRCVPISNHLYFYWYRQILGQKVEFLVSFYNNEISEKSEIFDDQFSVERPDGSNFTLKIRSTKLEDSAMYFCASSRQGLEAFFGQGTRLTVV.

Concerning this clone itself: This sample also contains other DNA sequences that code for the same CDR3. CDR3 in amino acids: CSARDNEQFF. CDR3 bases: TGCAGTGCCAGGGACAATGAGCAGTTCTTC. The chain joins TRBV20-1 to TRBJ2-1; tentatively, D is TRBD1 (5 bases). Germline CDR1 reads DFQATT; CDR2 reads SNEGSKA (reference sequence). V was cut by 6 bases and J by 5 bases, with 5 bases left in between. The CDR3 totals 10 residues.

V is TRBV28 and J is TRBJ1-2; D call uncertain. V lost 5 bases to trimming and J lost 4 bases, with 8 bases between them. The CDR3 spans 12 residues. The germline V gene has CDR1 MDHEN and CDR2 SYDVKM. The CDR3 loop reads CASSTTLYGYTF. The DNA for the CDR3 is TGTGCCAGCAGTACTACACTCTATGGCTACACCTTC.

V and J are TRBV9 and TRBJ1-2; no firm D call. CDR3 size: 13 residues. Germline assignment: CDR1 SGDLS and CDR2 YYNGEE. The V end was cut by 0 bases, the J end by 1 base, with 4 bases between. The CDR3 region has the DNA TGTGCCAGCAGCGTAGGGAGTAACTATGGCTACACCTTC. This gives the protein CASSVGSNYGYTF.

CDR3 residues: CASSPGTGAGYTF. CDR3 DNA sequence: TGTGCCAGCAGCCCCGGGACAGGGGCTGGCTACACCTTC. The chain employs TRBV6-6 and TRBJ1-2; 10 nucleotides align to TRBD1. J lost 7 bases, V lost 6 bases, and 5 bases had no gene match. From germline, CDR1 is MNHNY and CDR2 SVGAGI (reference sequence). The CDR3 has 13 residues.

CDR3 protein: CASTGSPYGYTF. The CDR3 DNA sequence: TGTGCCAGCACCGGGAGCCCTTATGGCTACACCTTC. The gene calls are TRBV2 and TRBJ1-2; D remains ambiguous. Germline values: CDR1 SNHLY, CDR2 FYNNEI. CDR3 length: 12 residues. The germline V and J ends were trimmed by 7 bases and 5 bases, with 11 bases remaining between them.

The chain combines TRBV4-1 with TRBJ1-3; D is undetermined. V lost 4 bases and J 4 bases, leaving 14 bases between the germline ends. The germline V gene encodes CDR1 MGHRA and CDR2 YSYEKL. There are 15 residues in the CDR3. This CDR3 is CASSPLPIAGNTIYF. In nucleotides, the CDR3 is TGCGCCAGCAGCCCGTTGCCAATCGCGGGAAACACCATATATTTT.

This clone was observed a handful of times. CDR3 loop: CASSGQGADTQYF. The CDR3 DNA follows: TGTGCCAGCAGCGGACAGGGTGCAGATACGCAGTATTTT. The V gene is TRBV7-2, the J gene TRBJ2-3; TRBD1 matches 8 bases. The V gene's germline CDR1 is SGHTA and CDR2 FQGNSA. The CDR3 covers 13 residues. J was trimmed by 4 bases and V by 5 bases; bases with no gene match: 2.

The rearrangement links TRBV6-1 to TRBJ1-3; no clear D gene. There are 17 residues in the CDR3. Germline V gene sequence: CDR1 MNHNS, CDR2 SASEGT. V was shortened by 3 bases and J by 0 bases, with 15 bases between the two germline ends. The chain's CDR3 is CASSDHYLRASGNTIYF. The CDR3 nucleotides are TGTGCCAGCAGTGACCACTACCTCCGGGCCTCTGGAAACACCATATATTTT.

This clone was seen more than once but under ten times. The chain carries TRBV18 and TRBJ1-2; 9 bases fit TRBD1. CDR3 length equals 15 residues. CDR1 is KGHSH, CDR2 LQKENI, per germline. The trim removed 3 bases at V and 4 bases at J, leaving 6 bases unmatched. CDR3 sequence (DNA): TGTGCCAGCTCACCCACAGGGGGCCAAGGCTATGGCTACACCTTC. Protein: CASSPTGGQGYGYTF.

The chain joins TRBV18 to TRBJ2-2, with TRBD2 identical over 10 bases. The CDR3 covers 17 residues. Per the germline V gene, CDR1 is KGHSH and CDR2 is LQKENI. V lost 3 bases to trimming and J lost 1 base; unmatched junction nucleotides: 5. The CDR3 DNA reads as TGTGCCAGCTCACCTCCTAGCGGGGGTGAGAACACCGGGGAGCTGTTTTTT. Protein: CASSPPSGGENTGELFF.

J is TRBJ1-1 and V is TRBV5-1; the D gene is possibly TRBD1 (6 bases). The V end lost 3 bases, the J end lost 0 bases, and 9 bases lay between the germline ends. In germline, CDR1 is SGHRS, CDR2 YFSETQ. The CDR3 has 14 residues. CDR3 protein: CASSWTALNTEAFF. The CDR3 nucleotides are TGCGCCAGCAGCTGGACAGCCTTGAACACTGAAGCTTTCTTT.

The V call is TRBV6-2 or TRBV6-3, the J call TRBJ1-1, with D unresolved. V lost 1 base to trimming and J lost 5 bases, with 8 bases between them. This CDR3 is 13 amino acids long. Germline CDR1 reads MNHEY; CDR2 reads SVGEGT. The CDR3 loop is CASSYFRGTEAFF. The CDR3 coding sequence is TGTGCCAGCAGTTACTTTCGGGGAACTGAAGCTTTCTTT.

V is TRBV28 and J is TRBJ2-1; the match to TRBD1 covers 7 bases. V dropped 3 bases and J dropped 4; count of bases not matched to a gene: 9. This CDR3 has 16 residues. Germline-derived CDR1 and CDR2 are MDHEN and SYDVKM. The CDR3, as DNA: TGTGCCAGCAGTTTGCACAGGGGAAGTTTATACAATGAGCAGTTCTTC. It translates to CASSLHRGSLYNEQFF.

CDR3 nucleotide sequence: TGTGCCACAGTGAGCGGGAGAGGGGAGTTAGGGGAGCTGTTTTTT. Translated: CATVSGRGELGELFF. The chain joins TRBV28 to TRBJ2-2; TRBD2 matches at 8 bases. In germline, CDR1 is MDHEN, CDR2 SYDVKM. The V segment lost 10 bases and the J segment 8 bases; nucleotides outside the gene matches: 15. The CDR3 runs 15 residues.

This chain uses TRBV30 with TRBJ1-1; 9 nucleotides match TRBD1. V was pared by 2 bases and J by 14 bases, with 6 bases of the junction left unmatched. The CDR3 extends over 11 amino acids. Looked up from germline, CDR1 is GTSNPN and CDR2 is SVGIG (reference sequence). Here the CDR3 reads CAWSFTGGSFF. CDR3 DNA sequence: TGTGCCTGGAGTTTCACAGGGGGCTCCTTCTTT.

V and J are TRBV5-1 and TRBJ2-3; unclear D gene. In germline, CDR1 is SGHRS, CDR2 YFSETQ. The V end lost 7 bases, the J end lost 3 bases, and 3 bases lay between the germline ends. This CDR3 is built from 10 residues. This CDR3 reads CASLTDTQYF. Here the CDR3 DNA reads TGCGCCAGCCTGACAGATACGCAGTATTTT.

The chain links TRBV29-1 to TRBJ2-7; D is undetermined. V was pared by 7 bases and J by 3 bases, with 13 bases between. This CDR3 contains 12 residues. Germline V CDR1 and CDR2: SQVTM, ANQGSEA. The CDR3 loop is CSAQTSVYEQYF. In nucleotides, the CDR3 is TGCAGCGCTCAAACGTCGGTCTACGAGCAGTACTTC.

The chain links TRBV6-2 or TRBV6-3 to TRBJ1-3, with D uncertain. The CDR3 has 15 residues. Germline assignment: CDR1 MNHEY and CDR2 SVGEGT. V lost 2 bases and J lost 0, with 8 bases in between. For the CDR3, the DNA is TGTGCCAGCAGTTACGGTTGGTCCTCTGGAAACACCATATATTTT. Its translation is CASSYGWSSGNTIYF.

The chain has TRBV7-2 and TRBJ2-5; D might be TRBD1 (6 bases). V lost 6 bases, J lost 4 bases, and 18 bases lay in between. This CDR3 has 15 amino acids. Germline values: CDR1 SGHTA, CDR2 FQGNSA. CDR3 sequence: CASRYNRGKGETQYF. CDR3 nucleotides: TGTGCCAGCAGATATAATAGGGGGAAGGGAGAGACCCAGTACTTC.

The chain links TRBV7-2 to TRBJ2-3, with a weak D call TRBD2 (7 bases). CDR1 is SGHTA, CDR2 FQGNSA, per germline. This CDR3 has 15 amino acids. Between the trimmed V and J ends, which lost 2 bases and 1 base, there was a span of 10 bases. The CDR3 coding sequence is TGTGCCAGCAGCTTACGGCGGGGGCGCACAGATACGCAGTATTTT. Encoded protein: CASSLRRGRTDTQYF.

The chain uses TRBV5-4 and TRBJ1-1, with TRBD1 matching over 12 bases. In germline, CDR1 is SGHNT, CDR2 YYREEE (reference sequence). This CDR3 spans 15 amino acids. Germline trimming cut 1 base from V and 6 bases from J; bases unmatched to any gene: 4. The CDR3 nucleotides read TGTGCCAGCAGCTTGATGGGACAGGGGGCTCCTGAAGCTTTCTTT. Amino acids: CASSLMGQGAPEAFF.